This T cell receptor (beta chain) was documented in a study of blood T cells in healthy people across ages. Germline lookup yields CDR1 SGDLS and CDR2 YYNGEE. The CDR3 extends over 15 amino acids. The use of a sample-barcoded 5' primer and a J-beta primer mix characterized a second PCR of roughly 7 to 11 cycles. TCRdb itself ran the 5' RACE reads through MiXCR, one entry per CDR3 protein. This table has approximately 680,000 distinct CDR3 sequences, about 30% appearing once. This clonotype was recorded a few times. Since a much larger clone is just one base distant, this may be a read error. The chain employs TRBV9 and TRBJ2-1; D is uncertain. The J call is uncertain, as TRBJ2-7 better fits the DNA end. The specimen was blood. The receptor was derived from a woman aged 80 or over in good health. CDR3 sequence: CASSEGPEMYNEQYF. The CDR3 region has the DNA TGTGCCAGCAGCGAGGGCCCTGAGATGTACAATGAGCAGTACTTC.